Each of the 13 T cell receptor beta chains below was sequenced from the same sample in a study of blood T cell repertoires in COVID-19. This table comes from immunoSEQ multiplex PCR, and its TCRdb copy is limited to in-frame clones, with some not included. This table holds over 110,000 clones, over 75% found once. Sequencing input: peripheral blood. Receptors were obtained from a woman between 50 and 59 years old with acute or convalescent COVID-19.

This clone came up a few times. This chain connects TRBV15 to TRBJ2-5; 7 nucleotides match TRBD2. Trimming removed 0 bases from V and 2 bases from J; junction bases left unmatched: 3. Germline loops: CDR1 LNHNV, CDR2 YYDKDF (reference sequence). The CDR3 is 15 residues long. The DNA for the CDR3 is TGTGCCACCAGCAGAGAACTGGGAGGGCAAGAGACCCAGTACTTC. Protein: CATSRELGGQETQYF.

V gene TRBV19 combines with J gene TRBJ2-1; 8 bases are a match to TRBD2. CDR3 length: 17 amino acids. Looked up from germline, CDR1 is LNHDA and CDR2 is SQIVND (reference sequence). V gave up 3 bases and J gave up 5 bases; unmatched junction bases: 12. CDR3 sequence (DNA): TGTGCCAGTAGTATCAGAGGGTTCGGGGGGGGTGACAATGAGCAGTTCTTC. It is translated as CASSIRGFGGGDNEQFF.

This chain's CDR3 is CASSPTGPYGYTF. The CDR3 region has the DNA TGTGCCAGCTCACCAACAGGGCCTTATGGCTACACCTTC. The rearrangement links TRBV18 to TRBJ1-2; D may be TRBD1 (6 bases). V was pared by 2 bases and J by 5 bases, with 9 bases between. The CDR3 has 13 residues. From germline, CDR1 is KGHSH and CDR2 LQKENI. Variable domain in full (rest from reference TRBV18 and TRBJ1-2): NAGVMQNPRHLVRRRGQEARLRCSPMKGHSHVYWYRQLPEEGLKFMVYLQKENIIDESGMPKERFSAEFPKEGPSILRIQQVVRGDSAAYFCASSPTGPYGYTFGSGTRLTVV.

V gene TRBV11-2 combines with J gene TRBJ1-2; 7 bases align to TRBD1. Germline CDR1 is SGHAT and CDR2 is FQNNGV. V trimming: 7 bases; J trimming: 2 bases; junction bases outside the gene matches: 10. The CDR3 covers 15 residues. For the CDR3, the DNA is TGTGCCAGCACCCTAGGGGCAGGGGGGAACTATGGCTACACCTTC. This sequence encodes CASTLGAGGNYGYTF.

The CDR3 is CAWSVHLPDTEAFF. The CDR3 DNA reads TGTGCCTGGAGTGTACATCTTCCAGACACTGAAGCTTTCTTT. The gene calls are TRBV30 and TRBJ1-1; D uncertain. Germline assignment: CDR1 GTSNPN and CDR2 SVGIG (reference sequence). V gave up 0 bases and J gave up 3 bases, with 11 bases separating them. The CDR3 consists of 14 residues.

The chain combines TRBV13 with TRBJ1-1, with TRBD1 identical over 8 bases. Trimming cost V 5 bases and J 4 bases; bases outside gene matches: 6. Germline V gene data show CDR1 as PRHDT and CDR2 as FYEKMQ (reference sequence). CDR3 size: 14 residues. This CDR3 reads CASSLLTGATEAFF. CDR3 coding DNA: TGTGCCAGCAGCCTTCTGACAGGGGCCACTGAAGCTTTCTTT.

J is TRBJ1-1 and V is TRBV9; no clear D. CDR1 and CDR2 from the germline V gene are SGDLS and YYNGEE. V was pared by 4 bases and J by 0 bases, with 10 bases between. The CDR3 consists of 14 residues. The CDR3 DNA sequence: TGTGCCAGCAGCCAATTACAGATGAACACTGAAGCTTTCTTT. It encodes CASSQLQMNTEAFF.

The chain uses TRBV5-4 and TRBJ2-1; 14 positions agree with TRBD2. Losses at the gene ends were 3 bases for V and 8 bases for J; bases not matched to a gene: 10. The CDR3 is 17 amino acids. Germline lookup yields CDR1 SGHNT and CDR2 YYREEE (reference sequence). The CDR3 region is CASSSSGTSGSVYEQFF. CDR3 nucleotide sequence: TGTGCCAGCAGCTCCTCCGGGACTAGCGGGAGTGTCTATGAGCAGTTCTTC.

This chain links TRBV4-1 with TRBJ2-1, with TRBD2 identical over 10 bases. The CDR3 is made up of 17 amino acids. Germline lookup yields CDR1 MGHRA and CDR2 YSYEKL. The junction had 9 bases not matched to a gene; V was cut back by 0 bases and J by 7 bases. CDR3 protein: CASSQDMIAGGPNEQFF. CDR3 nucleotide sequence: TGCGCCAGCAGCCAAGATATGATAGCGGGGGGTCCTAATGAGCAGTTCTTC.

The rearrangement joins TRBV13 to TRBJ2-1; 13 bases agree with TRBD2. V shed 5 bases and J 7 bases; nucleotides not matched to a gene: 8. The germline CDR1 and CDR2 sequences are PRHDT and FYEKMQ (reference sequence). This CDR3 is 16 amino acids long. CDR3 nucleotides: TGTGCCAGCAGCAGCCGGACTAGCGGGAGAAGAAATGAGCAGTTCTTC. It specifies CASSSRTSGRRNEQFF.

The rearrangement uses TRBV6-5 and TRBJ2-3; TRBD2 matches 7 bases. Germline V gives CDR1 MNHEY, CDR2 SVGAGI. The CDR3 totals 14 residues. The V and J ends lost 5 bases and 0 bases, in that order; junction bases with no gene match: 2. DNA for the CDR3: TGTGCCAGCAGTCCTAGCGGTAGCACAGATACGCAGTATTTT. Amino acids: CASSPSGSTDTQYF.

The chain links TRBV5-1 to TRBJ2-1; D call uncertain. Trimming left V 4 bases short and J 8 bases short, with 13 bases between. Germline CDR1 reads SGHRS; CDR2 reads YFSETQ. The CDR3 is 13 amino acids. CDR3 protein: CASSLPSPYEQFF. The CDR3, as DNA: TGCGCCAGCAGCCTACCGAGCCCCTATGAGCAGTTCTTC.

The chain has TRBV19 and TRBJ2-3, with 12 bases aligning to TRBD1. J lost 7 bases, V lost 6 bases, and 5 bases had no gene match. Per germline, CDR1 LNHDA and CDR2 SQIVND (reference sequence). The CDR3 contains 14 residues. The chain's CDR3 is CASRGTGGKNTQYF. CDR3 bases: TGTGCCAGTAGGGGGACAGGGGGCAAGAATACGCAGTATTTT.